This T cell receptor beta chain stems from a study of CD8+CD57+ T cells in acquired aplastic anemia. This clonotype occurred many times. TCR beta VDJ and CDR3 were profiled, and genomic DNA was the template. MiXCR, applied by TCRdb to the reads, yields one record per CDR3 protein. The profile shows a few hundred thousand distinct CDR3 sequences, about half of them singletons. For sequencing, patients were chosen who had shown expansion of CD8+CD57+ cells by flow cytometry. Germline CDR1 is SGHRS and CDR2 is YFSETQ. The CDR3 sequence is 12 residues long. The ends were cut back, 4 bases at V and 7 bases at J, with 8 bases in the middle.

This chain links TRBV5-1 with TRBJ2-2; D is possibly TRBD1 (6 bases). The TCR was taken from a human donor with aplastic anemia. Sequencing was performed on sorted CD4+, CD8+, or CD8+CD57+ T cells (not recorded which) from PBMCs. The CDR3 loop is CASSLDSGELFF. The CDR3 DNA sequence: TGCGCCAGCAGCCTGGACAGCGGGGAGCTGTTTTTT.